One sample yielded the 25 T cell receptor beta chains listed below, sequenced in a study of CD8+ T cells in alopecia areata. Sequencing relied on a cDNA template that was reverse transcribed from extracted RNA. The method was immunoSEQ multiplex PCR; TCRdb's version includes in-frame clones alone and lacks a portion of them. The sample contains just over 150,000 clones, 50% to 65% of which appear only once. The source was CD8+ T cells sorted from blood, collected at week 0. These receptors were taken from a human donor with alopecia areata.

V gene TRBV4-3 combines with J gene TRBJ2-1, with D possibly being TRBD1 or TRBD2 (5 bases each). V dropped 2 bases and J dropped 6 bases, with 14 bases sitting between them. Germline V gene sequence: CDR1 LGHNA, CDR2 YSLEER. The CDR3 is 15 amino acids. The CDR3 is CASSQIGAGINEQFF. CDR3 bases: TGCGCCAGCAGCCAAATCGGGGCAGGGATCAATGAGCAGTTCTTC.

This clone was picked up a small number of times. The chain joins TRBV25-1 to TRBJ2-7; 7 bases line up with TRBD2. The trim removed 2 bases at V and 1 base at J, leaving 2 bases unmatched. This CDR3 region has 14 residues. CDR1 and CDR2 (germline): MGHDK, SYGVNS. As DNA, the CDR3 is TGTGCCAGCAGTGAAAGCGGGGTTTCCTACGAGCAGTACTTC. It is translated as CASSESGVSYEQYF.

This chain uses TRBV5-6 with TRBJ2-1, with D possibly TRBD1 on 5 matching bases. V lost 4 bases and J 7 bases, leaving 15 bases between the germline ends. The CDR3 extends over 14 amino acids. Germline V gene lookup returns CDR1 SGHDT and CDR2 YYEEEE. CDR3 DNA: TGTGCCAGCAGCCTCATGCTGGGGCCGAATGAGCAGTTCTTC. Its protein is CASSLMLGPNEQFF.

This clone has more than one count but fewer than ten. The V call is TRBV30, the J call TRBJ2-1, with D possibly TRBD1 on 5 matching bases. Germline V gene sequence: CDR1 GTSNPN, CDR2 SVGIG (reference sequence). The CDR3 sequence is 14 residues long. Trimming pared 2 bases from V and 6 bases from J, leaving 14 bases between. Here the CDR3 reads CAWSWTTLANEQFF. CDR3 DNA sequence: TGTGCCTGGAGTTGGACAACCTTGGCCAATGAGCAGTTCTTC.

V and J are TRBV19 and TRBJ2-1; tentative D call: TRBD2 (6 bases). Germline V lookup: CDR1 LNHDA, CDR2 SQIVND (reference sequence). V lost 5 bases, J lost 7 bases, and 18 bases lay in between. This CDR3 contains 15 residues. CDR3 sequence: CASSPIGTDENEQFF. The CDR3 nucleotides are TGTGCCAGTAGTCCGATAGGGACTGATGAAAATGAGCAGTTCTTC. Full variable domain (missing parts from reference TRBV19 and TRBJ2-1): DGGITQSPKYLFRKEGQNVTLSCEQNLNHDAMYWYRQDPGQGLRLIYYSQIVNDFQKGDIAEGYSVSREKKESFPLTVTSAQKNPTAFYLCASSPIGTDENEQFFGPGTRLTVL.

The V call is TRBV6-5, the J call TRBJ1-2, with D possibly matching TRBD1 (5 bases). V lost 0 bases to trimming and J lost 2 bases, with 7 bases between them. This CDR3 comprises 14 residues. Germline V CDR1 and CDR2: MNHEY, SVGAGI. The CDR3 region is CASSYSQGNYGYTF. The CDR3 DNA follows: TGTGCCAGCAGTTACTCTCAGGGCAACTATGGCTACACCTTC.

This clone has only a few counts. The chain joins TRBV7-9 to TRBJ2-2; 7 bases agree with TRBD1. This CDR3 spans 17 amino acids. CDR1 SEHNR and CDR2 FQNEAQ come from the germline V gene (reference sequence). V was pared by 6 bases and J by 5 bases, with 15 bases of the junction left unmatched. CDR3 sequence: CASSFPPGTAETGELFF. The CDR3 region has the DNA TGTGCCAGCAGTTTCCCACCAGGGACAGCAGAAACCGGGGAGCTGTTTTTT.

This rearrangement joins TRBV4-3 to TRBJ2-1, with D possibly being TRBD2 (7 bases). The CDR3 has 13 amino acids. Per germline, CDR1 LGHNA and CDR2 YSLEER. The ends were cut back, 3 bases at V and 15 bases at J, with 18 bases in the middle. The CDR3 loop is CASSQDTGGLPFF. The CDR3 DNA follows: TGCGCCAGCAGCCAGGATACGGGGGGCCTCCCGTTCTTC.

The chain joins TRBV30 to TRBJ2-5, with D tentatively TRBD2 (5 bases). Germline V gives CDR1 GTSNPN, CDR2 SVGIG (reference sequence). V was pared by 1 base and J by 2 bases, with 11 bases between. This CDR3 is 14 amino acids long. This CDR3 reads CAWSDGVGQETQYF. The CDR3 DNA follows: TGTGCCTGGAGTGACGGGGTGGGACAAGAGACCCAGTACTTC.

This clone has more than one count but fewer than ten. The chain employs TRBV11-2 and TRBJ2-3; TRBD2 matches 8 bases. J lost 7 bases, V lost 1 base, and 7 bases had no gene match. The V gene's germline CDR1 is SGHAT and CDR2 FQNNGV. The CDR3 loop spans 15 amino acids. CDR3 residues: CASSLAGGPGHTQYF. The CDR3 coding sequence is TGTGCCAGCAGCTTAGCGGGGGGGCCTGGCCATACGCAGTATTTT.

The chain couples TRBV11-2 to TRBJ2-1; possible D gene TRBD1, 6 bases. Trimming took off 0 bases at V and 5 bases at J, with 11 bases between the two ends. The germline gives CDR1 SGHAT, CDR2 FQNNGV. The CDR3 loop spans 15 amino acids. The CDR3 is CASSLEGQPDNEQFF. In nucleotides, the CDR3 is TGTGCCAGCAGCTTAGAAGGACAGCCCGACAATGAGCAGTTCTTC.

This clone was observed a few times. The CDR3 reads CAWTGDLHEDTEAFF. The CDR3 coding sequence is TGTGCCTGGACCGGGGACCTCCATGAGGACACTGAAGCTTTCTTT. The chain joins TRBV30 to TRBJ1-1; TRBD1 might be the D (5 bases). The CDR3 sequence is 15 residues long. With 4 bases removed from V and 3 bases from J, the gap between germline ends came to 18 bases. Germline V gene data show CDR1 as GTSNPN and CDR2 as SVGIG (reference sequence).

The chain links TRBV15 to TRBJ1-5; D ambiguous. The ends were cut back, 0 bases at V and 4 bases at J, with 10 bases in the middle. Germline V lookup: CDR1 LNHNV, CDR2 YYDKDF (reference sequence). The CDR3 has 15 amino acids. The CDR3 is CATSRDGGANQPQHF. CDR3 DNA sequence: TGTGCCACCAGCAGAGATGGAGGCGCAAATCAGCCCCAGCATTTT.

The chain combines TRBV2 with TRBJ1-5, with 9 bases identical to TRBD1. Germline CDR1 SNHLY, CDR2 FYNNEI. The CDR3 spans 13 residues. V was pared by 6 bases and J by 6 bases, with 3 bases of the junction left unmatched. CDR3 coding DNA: TGTGCCAGCAGAGGGACAGGGTTTCAGCCCCAGCATTTT. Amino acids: CASRGTGFQPQHF.

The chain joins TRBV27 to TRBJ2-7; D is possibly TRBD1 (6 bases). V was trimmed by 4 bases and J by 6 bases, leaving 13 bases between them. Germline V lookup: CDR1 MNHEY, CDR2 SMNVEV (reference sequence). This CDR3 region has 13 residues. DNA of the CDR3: TGTGCCAGCAGTTGGGGGACATTAGGCGAGCAGTACTTC. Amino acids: CASSWGTLGEQYF.

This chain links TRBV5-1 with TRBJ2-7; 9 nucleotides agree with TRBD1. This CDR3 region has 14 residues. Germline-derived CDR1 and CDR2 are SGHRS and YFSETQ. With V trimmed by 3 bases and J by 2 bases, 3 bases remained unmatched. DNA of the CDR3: TGCGCCAGCAGCTCCGGGACAGGGCCCTACGAGCAGTACTTC. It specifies CASSSGTGPYEQYF. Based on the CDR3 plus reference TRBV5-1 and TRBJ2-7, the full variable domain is KAGVTQTPRYLIKTRGQQVTLSCSPISGHRSVSWYQQTPGQGLQFLFEYFSETQRNKGNFPGRFSGRQFSNSRSEMNVSTLELGDSALYLCASSSGTGPYEQYFGPGTRLTVT.

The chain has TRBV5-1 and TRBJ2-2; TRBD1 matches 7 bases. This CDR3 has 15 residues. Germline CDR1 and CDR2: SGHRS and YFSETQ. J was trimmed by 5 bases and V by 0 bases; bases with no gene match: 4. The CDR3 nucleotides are TGCGCCAGCAGCTTGGAAGACAGGGCGACCGGGGAGCTGTTTTTT. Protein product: CASSLEDRATGELFF.

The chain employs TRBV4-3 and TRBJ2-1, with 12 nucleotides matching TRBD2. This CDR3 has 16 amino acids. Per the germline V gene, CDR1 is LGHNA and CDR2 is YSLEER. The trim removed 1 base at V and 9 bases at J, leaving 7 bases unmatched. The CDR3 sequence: CASSQVGLAGSSEQFF. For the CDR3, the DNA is TGCGCCAGCAGCCAAGTAGGACTAGCGGGGAGTAGTGAGCAGTTCTTC.

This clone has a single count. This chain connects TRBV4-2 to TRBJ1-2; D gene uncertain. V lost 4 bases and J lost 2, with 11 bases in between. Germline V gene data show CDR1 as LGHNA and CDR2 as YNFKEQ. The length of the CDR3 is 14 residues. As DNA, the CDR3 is TGTGCCAGCAGCCCGCGGGCCTCGAACTATGGCTACACCTTC. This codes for CASSPRASNYGYTF.

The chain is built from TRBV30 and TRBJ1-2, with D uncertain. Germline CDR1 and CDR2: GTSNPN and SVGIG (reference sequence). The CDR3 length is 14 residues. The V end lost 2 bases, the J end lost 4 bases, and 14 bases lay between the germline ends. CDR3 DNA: TGTGCCTGGAGTAGCCCGCGACTGGTCTATGGCTACACCTTC. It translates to CAWSSPRLVYGYTF. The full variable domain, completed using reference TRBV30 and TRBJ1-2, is SQTIHQWPATLVQPVGSPLSLECTVEGTSNPNLYWYRQAAGRGLQLLFYSVGIGQISSEVPQNLSASRPQDRQFILSSKKLLLSDSGFYLCAWSSPRLVYGYTFGSGTRLTVV.

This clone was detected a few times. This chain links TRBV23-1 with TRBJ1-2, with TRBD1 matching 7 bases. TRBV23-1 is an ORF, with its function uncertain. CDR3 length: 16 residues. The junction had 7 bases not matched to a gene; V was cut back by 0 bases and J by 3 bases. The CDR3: CASSQSKTGAYYGYTF. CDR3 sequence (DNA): TGCGCCAGCAGTCAATCGAAAACAGGGGCCTACTATGGCTACACCTTC.

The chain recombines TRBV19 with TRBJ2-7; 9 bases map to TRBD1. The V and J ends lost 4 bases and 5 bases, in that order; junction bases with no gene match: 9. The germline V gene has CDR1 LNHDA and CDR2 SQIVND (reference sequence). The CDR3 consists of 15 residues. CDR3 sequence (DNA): TGTGCCAGTAGTAAGTCCGGGACAGGGTGGAACGAGCAGTACTTC. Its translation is CASSKSGTGWNEQYF.

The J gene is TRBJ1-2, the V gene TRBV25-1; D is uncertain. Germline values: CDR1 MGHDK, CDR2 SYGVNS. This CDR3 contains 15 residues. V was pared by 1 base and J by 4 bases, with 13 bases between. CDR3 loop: CASSESVGRSYGYTF. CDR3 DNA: TGTGCCAGCAGTGAATCCGTTGGCAGAAGCTATGGCTACACCTTC.

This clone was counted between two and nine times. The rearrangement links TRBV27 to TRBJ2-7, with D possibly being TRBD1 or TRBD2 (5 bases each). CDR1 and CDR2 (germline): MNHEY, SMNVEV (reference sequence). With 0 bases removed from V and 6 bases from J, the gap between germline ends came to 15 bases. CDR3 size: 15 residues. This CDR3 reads CASSLSGTGLSEQYF. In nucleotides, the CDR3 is TGTGCCAGCAGTTTATCCGGGACCGGCCTGAGCGAGCAGTACTTC.

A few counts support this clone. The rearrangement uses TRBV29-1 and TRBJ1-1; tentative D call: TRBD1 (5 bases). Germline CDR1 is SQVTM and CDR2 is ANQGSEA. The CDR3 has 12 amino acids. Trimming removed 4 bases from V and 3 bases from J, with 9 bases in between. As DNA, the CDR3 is TGCAGCGTTGCTTGGGGGGACACTGAAGCTTTCTTT. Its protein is CSVAWGDTEAFF.